This T cell receptor beta chain was sequenced during a study of technical replicates of blood from several donors. The CDR3 runs 16 residues. V lost 4 bases, J lost 9 bases, and 20 bases lay in between. Germline values: CDR1 SGDLS, CDR2 YYNGEE. Data came from immunoSEQ multiplex PCR; TCRdb stores just in-frame clones and leaves some out. The sample has roughly 62,000 clones; around 92% are singletons. Input material: PBMCs. J is TRBJ1-6 and V is TRBV9, with D possibly matching TRBD1 (5 bases). The source of this sequence is a human donor in good health. Some clones in this sample may be carry-over from other donors' samples. The CDR3 protein is CASSPIGGDALSPLHF. For the CDR3, the DNA is TGTGCCAGCAGCCCCATTGGGGGGGATGCACTTTCACCCCTCCACTTT.